This T cell receptor (beta chain) stems from a study of shared clonotypes between healthy human individuals. Findings of the study overall: The authors sampled blood alone, and tissue repertoires likely differ. Shared clonotypes: 4.5% to 5% naive CD4, around 3.7% naive CD8, about 2.5% memory CD4, 0.35% to 0.5% memory CD8. In contrast to clonotypes shared by all four donors, non-shared clonotypes had lower generation probabilities.

At the deep level, the assay was run. Profiled with immunoSEQ multiplex PCR; TCRdb holds only in-frame clones, not every one. The data hold some 2,100,000 clones, with around 95% observed a single time. Regarding this clone: Its antigen is not known.

CDR1 and CDR2 (germline): SEHNR, FQNEAQ (reference sequence). Germline trimming cut 3 bases from V and 5 bases from J; bases unmatched to any gene: 7. The CDR3 runs to 14 residues. The sample taken for sequencing was naive CD4+ T cells sorted from blood. Subset of the sample: CD45RA+ positively selected. This chain uses TRBV7-9 with TRBJ2-7; TRBD1 matches 7 bases. The source of this sequence is a man aged 18 to 30 in good health. CDR3 in amino acids: CASSFPRTGHEQYF. For the CDR3, the DNA is TGTGCCAGCAGCTTCCCAAGGACAGGCCACGAGCAGTACTTC.